This T cell receptor (beta chain) is from a study of monozygotic twins with inflammatory bowel disease. Study results and limitations: Limited power may explain why concordant and discordant twins showed no difference in repertoire similarity.

Template switching was used to attach UMIs, which incorporated a 6-nucleotide sample barcode. TCRdb reprocessed the 5' RACE reads; each CDR3 protein has one entry and no DNA is given. This listing includes approximately 120,000 distinct CDR3 sequences. Worth noting for this clonotype: The antigen is undetermined.

This receptor was identified in a human donor with ulcerative colitis or Crohn's disease, or a healthy co-twin of an affected twin (not recorded which). The sequenced sample consisted of blood.

The CDR3 here is CSATSGARGNEQFF. V gene TRBV20-1 combines with J gene TRBJ2-1; the TCRdb D gene call, TRBD1, has no DNA to confirm it. Germline lookup yields CDR1 DFQATT and CDR2 SNEGSKA (reference sequence). This CDR3 spans 14 amino acids.